This TCR beta chain was identified in a study of T-cell memory formation after mild COVID-19. J lost 0 bases, V lost 0 bases, and 9 bases had no gene match. Germline lookup yields CDR1 SGHDT and CDR2 YYEEEE. The CDR3 sequence is 19 residues long. Study observations and caveats: Contracting clones localized mainly to CM and EM when CD4+ and mainly to EMRA when CD8+. Cross-reactive memory appears to have joined, as suggested by some responding clones showing up in pre-infection memory. SARS-CoV-2 specificity was not confirmed for second-wave clones peaking on day 37.

This clonotype was observed many times. Its target is not known. Constant-segment-primed 5'RACE gave TCR alpha and TCR beta cDNA libraries with sample barcodes and UMIs. Each CDR3 protein is one row after TCRdb ran MiXCR on the 5' RACE reads. The repertoire holds 100,000 to 130,000 distinct CDR3 sequences, roughly 14% seen once, with 35% to 40% in the top ten. The sequence came from a man in his late teens or twenties who had mild COVID-19 (a few samples of this study predate the infection). Cell type and time point are not known. The sequencing sample was made of PBMCs or a T cell subset sorted from them (not recorded which). The chain recombines TRBV5-6 with TRBJ2-6; the match to TRBD1 covers 7 bases. In DNA form, the CDR3 reads TGTGCCAGCAGCTTGGGGTTAGGGGGCACGAACTCTGGGGCCAACGTCCTGACTTTC. This sequence encodes CASSLGLGGTNSGANVLTF.